The 20 T cell receptor beta chains presented below share a single source sample, sequenced in a study of shared clonotypes between healthy human individuals. Data came from immunoSEQ multiplex PCR; TCRdb stores just in-frame clones and leaves some out. The data contain 2 million or so clones, just under 95% of them singletons. CD8 cells classed as naive were CD45RO-negative and positively selected for CCR7, excluding terminally differentiated effector memory CD45RA+ cells. Sequencing was carried out using naive CD8+ T cells sorted from blood. The receptors shown here come from a man in his late teens or twenties in good health.

This clone was seen once. The genes are TRBV29-1 and TRBJ1-2; D call uncertain. The V gene's germline CDR1 is SQVTM and CDR2 ANQGSEA. Trimming took off 0 bases at V and 1 base at J, with 6 bases between the two ends. There are 13 residues in the CDR3. CDR3 residues: CSVEDGGNYGYTF. Here the CDR3 DNA reads TGCAGCGTTGAAGATGGCGGTAACTATGGCTACACCTTC. The full variable domain, with the rest looked up from reference TRBV29-1 and TRBJ1-2, is SAVISQKPSRDICQRGTSLTIQCQVDSQVTMMFWYRQQPGQSLTLIATANQGSEATYESGFVIDKFPISRPNLTFSTLTVSNMSPEDSSIYLCSVEDGGNYGYTFGSGTRLTVV.

This chain links TRBV7-2 with TRBJ2-5, with no clear D. Trimming took off 2 bases at V and 1 base at J, with 11 bases between the two ends. The CDR3 totals 15 residues. From germline, CDR1 is SGHTA and CDR2 FQGNSA. CDR3 DNA: TGTGCCAGCAGCTTAATGGTCGAGCTCCAAGAGACCCAGTACTTC. Protein: CASSLMVELQETQYF.

The CDR3 spells CASFKDGDTEAFF. The CDR3 DNA reads TGTGCCAGCTTTAAGGACGGTGACACTGAAGCTTTCTTT. The chain links TRBV19 to TRBJ1-1; D unresolved. This CDR3 is 13 amino acids long. Germline V gives CDR1 LNHDA, CDR2 SQIVND (reference sequence). With 9 bases removed from V and 3 bases from J, the gap between germline ends came to 14 bases.

The V gene is TRBV5-6, the J gene TRBJ1-1, with D uncertain. This CDR3 is 12 amino acids long. Germline CDR1 reads SGHDT; CDR2 reads YYEEEE. Trimming cost V 5 bases and J 7 bases, with 12 bases left between them. DNA of the CDR3: TGTGCCAGCAGTGTGATGGCTCTTGAAGCTTTCTTT. Translated, it gives CASSVMALEAFF.

This chain connects TRBV5-4 to TRBJ2-3; D is perhaps TRBD2 (5 bases). Deletions cut 4 bases from V and 2 bases from J, with 14 bases between. Germline V gene lookup returns CDR1 SGHNT and CDR2 YYREEE (reference sequence). This CDR3 is built from 15 residues. CDR3 in amino acids: CASSLGVGITDTQYF. The CDR3 DNA reads as TGTGCCAGCAGCCTCGGGGTCGGGATCACAGATACGCAGTATTTT.

This chain joins TRBV27 and TRBJ2-3, with 7 bases matching TRBD1. V trimming: 3 bases; J trimming: 1 base; junction bases outside the gene matches: 4. The CDR3 runs 15 residues. The germline V gene encodes CDR1 MNHEY and CDR2 SMNVEV (reference sequence). CDR3 in amino acids: CASSLWTGGTDTQYF. The DNA for the CDR3 is TGTGCCAGCAGTTTGTGGACAGGTGGCACAGATACGCAGTATTTT.

This sequence joins TRBV29-1 and TRBJ1-2, with 7 bases that match TRBD1. The CDR3 is 14 amino acids. Germline assignment: CDR1 SQVTM and CDR2 ANQGSEA. Trimming took 4 bases from V and 3 from J; bases not matched to a gene: 8. CDR3 nucleotides: TGCAGCGTTGTGAACCCGGGACAGTACTATGGCTACACCTTC. Translated, it gives CSVVNPGQYYGYTF.

This clone was observed once. V gene TRBV19 combines with J gene TRBJ1-2; 7 positions match TRBD1. Germline CDR1 and CDR2: LNHDA and SQIVND (reference sequence). CDR3 length equals 14 residues. V trimming: 1 base; J trimming: 5 bases; junction bases outside the gene matches: 4. Here the CDR3 DNA reads TGTGCCAGTAGTATAGGCGAGACAGGGTATGGCTACACCTTC. It is translated as CASSIGETGYGYTF. Using reference TRBV19 and TRBJ1-2 for the parts outside the CDR3, the full variable domain is DGGITQSPKYLFRKEGQNVTLSCEQNLNHDAMYWYRQDPGQGLRLIYYSQIVNDFQKGDIAEGYSVSREKKESFPLTVTSAQKNPTAFYLCASSIGETGYGYTFGSGTRLTVV.

The J gene is TRBJ1-1, the V gene TRBV6-5, with D maybe TRBD1 (6 bases). Trimming removed 5 bases at V and 3 bases at J, with 13 bases between. The CDR3 loop spans 14 amino acids. The germline gives CDR1 MNHEY, CDR2 SVGAGI. CDR3 in DNA: TGTGCCAGCAGTGGCCAGGGGCGGTACACTGAAGCTTTCTTT. Its protein product is CASSGQGRYTEAFF.

J is TRBJ2-2 and V is TRBV19; 9 bases map to TRBD1. Germline CDR1 reads LNHDA; CDR2 reads SQIVND (reference sequence). J gave up 4 bases and V 7 bases, and 4 bases lay outside the gene matches. The CDR3 runs 14 residues. The CDR3 sequence: CASTTGGSTGELFF. CDR3 coding DNA: TGTGCCAGTACTACAGGGGGCAGCACCGGGGAGCTGTTTTTT.

The V and J genes are TRBV19 and TRBJ2-7, with 9 bases matching TRBD1. J lost 3 bases, V lost 5 bases, and 5 bases had no gene match. CDR3 length equals 14 residues. Germline lookup yields CDR1 LNHDA and CDR2 SQIVND (reference sequence). This chain's CDR3 is CASSARDRDYEQYF. DNA of the CDR3: TGTGCCAGTAGTGCCCGGGACAGGGACTACGAGCAGTACTTC.

This sequence joins TRBV27 and TRBJ2-5; possibly TRBD1 for D (6 bases). V was clipped by 4 bases and J by 5 bases, with 20 bases between them. Germline V gene sequence: CDR1 MNHEY, CDR2 SMNVEV (reference sequence). CDR3 length equals 16 residues. The CDR3 nucleotides read TGTGCCAGCAGTTCGGACAGTTTTGGTGGGCAGGAGACCCAGTACTTC. Its protein is CASSSDSFGGQETQYF.

V and J are TRBV10-3 and TRBJ2-3; TRBD1 matches at 7 bases. The length of the CDR3 is 18 residues. Trimming at V came to 0 bases and at J to 2 bases, leaving 11 bases not matched to a gene. Germline V gene lookup returns CDR1 ENHRY and CDR2 SYGVKD. CDR3 nucleotide sequence: TGTGCCATCAGTGAGTCCCCCCTACAGACAGGGTACACAGATACGCAGTATTTT. Amino acids: CAISESPLQTGYTDTQYF.

This clone has just one count. As DNA, the CDR3 is TGCGCCAGCAGTCAACCCGACAGGGCGATCAATCAGCCCCAGCATTTT. Protein: CASSQPDRAINQPQHF. The chain combines TRBV23-1 with TRBJ1-5; 7 nucleotides align to TRBD1. TRBV23-1 is reported as an ORF; its role is uncertain. This CDR3 has 16 amino acids. The V and J ends lost 2 bases and 3 bases, in that order; junction bases with no gene match: 7.

The V gene is TRBV5-1, the J gene TRBJ2-2; the D call may be TRBD1 or TRBD2 (5 bases each). Germline V gene data show CDR1 as SGHRS and CDR2 as YFSETQ. The CDR3 is made up of 16 amino acids. Trimming removed 0 bases at V and 6 bases at J, with 15 bases between. The CDR3 sequence: CASSLGETVRAGELFF. Here the CDR3 DNA reads TGCGCCAGCAGCTTGGGGGAGACAGTGAGAGCCGGGGAGCTGTTTTTT. The whole variable domain, remainder taken from reference TRBV5-1 and TRBJ2-2, is KAGVTQTPRYLIKTRGQQVTLSCSPISGHRSVSWYQQTPGQGLQFLFEYFSETQRNKGNFPGRFSGRQFSNSRSEMNVSTLELGDSALYLCASSLGETVRAGELFFGEGSRLTVL.

This clone has only a few counts. The chain uses TRBV5-4 and TRBJ2-5, with 10 positions matching TRBD1. This CDR3 region has 15 residues. Per germline, CDR1 SGHNT and CDR2 YYREEE (reference sequence). V was pared by 5 bases and J by 2 bases, with 6 bases of the junction left unmatched. This CDR3 reads CASRPTGGLQETQYF. The CDR3 DNA is TGTGCCAGCAGACCGACAGGGGGCCTACAAGAGACCCAGTACTTC. Filled out from reference TRBV5-4 and TRBJ2-5, the complete variable domain reads ETGVTQSPTHLIKTRGQQVTLRCSSQSGHNTVSWYQQALGQGPQFIFQYYREEENGRGNFPPRFSGLQFPNYSSELNVNALELDDSALYLCASRPTGGLQETQYFGPGTRLLVL.

This chain links TRBV5-6 with TRBJ2-7; tentatively, D is TRBD2 (6 bases). Germline V gives CDR1 SGHDT, CDR2 YYEEEE. V was shortened by 0 bases and J by 2 bases, with 15 bases between the two germline ends. The CDR3 totals 16 residues. Here the CDR3 DNA reads TGTGCCAGCAGCTTGGAAGGCTTTGGGGGGACCTACGAGCAGTACTTC. Protein: CASSLEGFGGTYEQYF.

The chain employs TRBV9 and TRBJ2-7; D gene unclear. Looked up from germline, CDR1 is SGDLS and CDR2 is YYNGEE. The CDR3 runs to 13 residues. Between the trimmed V and J ends, which lost 0 bases and 7 bases, there was a span of 11 bases. Written as DNA, the CDR3 is TGTGCCAGCAGCGTAGAGACCCTTGGGGAGCAGTACTTC. It encodes CASSVETLGEQYF. Full variable domain (rest looked up from reference TRBV9 and TRBJ2-7): DSGVTQTPKHLITATGQRVTLRCSPRSGDLSVYWYQQSLDQGLQFLIQYYNGEERAKGNILERFSAQQFPDLHSELNLSSLELGDSALYFCASSVETLGEQYFGPGTRLTVT.

V usage is TRBV10-1 and J usage is TRBJ2-1; D gene uncertain. The ends were cut back, 0 bases at V and 10 bases at J, with 7 bases in the middle. The CDR3 totals 12 residues. Per the germline V gene, CDR1 is WNHNN and CDR2 is SYGVQD (reference sequence). Written as DNA, the CDR3 is TGCGCCAGCAGTGAGTCAACATGGGAGCAGTTCTTC. It yields the protein CASSESTWEQFF.

The gene calls are TRBV15 and TRBJ2-5, with 8 bases lining up with TRBD2. Per the germline V gene, CDR1 is LNHNV and CDR2 is YYDKDF (reference sequence). Unmatched junction bases numbered 0, after V lost 0 bases and J lost 3 bases. This CDR3 is built from 14 residues. Written as DNA, the CDR3 is TGTGCCACCAGCAGAGACGGGGGGGAAGAGACCCAGTACTTC. Translation: CATSRDGGEETQYF.